The next 9 T cell receptor beta chains were all read from a single sample in a study of blood T cell repertoires in COVID-19. The data were produced by immunoSEQ multiplex PCR, yet TCRdb's version contains in-frame clones alone and is incomplete. Of some 100,000 clones in the sample, about 85% are singletons; the top ten hold 7% to 9%. Material for sequencing was peripheral blood. The receptor source for this set is a human donor in a cohort sampled during active COVID-19.

This chain's CDR3 is CASSVGAGAPDTQYF. CDR3 sequence (DNA): TGTGCCAGCAGCGTAGGGGCGGGAGCCCCAGATACGCAGTATTTT. The rearrangement links TRBV9 to TRBJ2-3; 7 nucleotides line up with TRBD2. CDR3 size: 15 residues. The germline V gene encodes CDR1 SGDLS and CDR2 YYNGEE. V was clipped by 0 bases and J by 4 bases; unmatched bases: 5.

The chain has TRBV18 and TRBJ1-5; D possibly corresponds to TRBD1 (5 bases). V lost 3 bases and J lost 7, with 19 bases in between. The CDR3 is 16 amino acids. From germline, CDR1 is KGHSH and CDR2 LQKENI. The CDR3 here is CASSPDSPTGGQPQHF. The CDR3 region has the DNA TGTGCCAGCTCACCGGACTCGCCGACCGGGGGGCAGCCCCAGCATTTT.

The chain links TRBV30 to TRBJ2-2; 10 bases agree with TRBD1. V shed 3 bases and J 3 bases; nucleotides not matched to a gene: 13. Germline loops: CDR1 GTSNPN, CDR2 SVGIG (reference sequence). CDR3 length equals 18 residues. DNA of the CDR3: TGTGCCTGGAGAAGGATCTCAGGGACAGGGGTGTACACCGGGGAGCTGTTTTTT. Translation gives CAWRRISGTGVYTGELFF.

The V and J genes are TRBV7-9 and TRBJ2-1, with D tentatively TRBD2 (6 bases). The germline V gene encodes CDR1 SEHNR and CDR2 FQNEAQ (reference sequence). The CDR3 sequence is 14 residues long. V lost 5 bases and J lost 0, with 8 bases in between. CDR3 DNA sequence: TGTGCCAGCAGCGCAGCGGGCTCCTACAATGAGCAGTTCTTC. Its translation: CASSAAGSYNEQFF.

This clone was found a few times. The chain has TRBV7-2 and TRBJ2-2; 8 nucleotides align to TRBD2. V dropped 2 bases and J dropped 3; count of bases not matched to a gene: 14. This CDR3 has 19 residues. Germline V lookup: CDR1 SGHTA, CDR2 FQGNSA. CDR3 sequence: CASSLSRLRTSLDTGELFF. CDR3 nucleotides: TGTGCCAGCAGCTTATCCCGATTAAGGACTAGCCTAGACACCGGGGAGCTGTTTTTT.

The CDR3 loop is CATSRFGQGNRGGMNTEAFF. In nucleotides, the CDR3 is TGTGCCACCAGCAGATTCGGACAGGGCAATAGGGGTGGGATGAACACTGAAGCTTTCTTT. V usage is TRBV15 and J usage is TRBJ1-1, with 8 bases identical to TRBD1. CDR1 is LNHNV, CDR2 YYDKDF, per germline (reference sequence). CDR3 length: 20 residues. Trimming removed 2 bases from V and 0 bases from J; junction bases left unmatched: 17.

The chain recombines TRBV27 with TRBJ2-3; D is unclear. Trimming shortened V by 5 bases and J by 4 bases, and 13 bases separated the two germline ends. Germline CDR1 reads MNHEY; CDR2 reads SMNVEV (reference sequence). This CDR3 is 14 amino acids long. The CDR3 nucleotides read TGTGCCAGCAGTCCCCCTTTGAGCGCAGATACGCAGTATTTT. Translated, it gives CASSPPLSADTQYF.

The chain uses TRBV2 and TRBJ2-7; 7 bases are shared with TRBD2. CDR3 length: 17 amino acids. The ends lost 4 bases at V and 5 bases at J; junction bases unmatched: 17. The germline V gene encodes CDR1 SNHLY and CDR2 FYNNEI. The CDR3 region is CASSVLSGLGGENEQYF. The CDR3, as DNA: TGTGCCAGCAGTGTTCTCTCCGGACTGGGGGGGGAGAACGAGCAGTACTTC.

V and J are TRBV12-3 or TRBV12-4 and TRBJ1-2, with 8 bases fitting TRBD1. There are 13 residues in the CDR3. Trimming removed 6 bases from V and 4 bases from J; junction bases left unmatched: 4. The CDR3 DNA follows: TGTGCCAGCAGACGGGGGACAGGCTATGGCTACACCTTC. Translated: CASRRGTGYGYTF.